Each of the 9 T cell receptor beta chains below was sequenced from the same sample in a study of T cell responses to AZD1222 COVID-19 vaccine. Produced via immunoSEQ multiplex PCR; TCRdb's table is partial and in-frame only. Seen here are around 100,000 clones, 92% observed once, and the top ten hold roughly 1.1%. The sequences come from peripheral blood, collected on day 0 of AZD1222 vaccination. These receptors all stem from an adult in good health.

V usage is TRBV7-3 and J usage is TRBJ2-3; 8 bases match TRBD2. The trim removed 4 bases at V and 1 base at J, leaving 4 bases unmatched. Germline CDR1 reads SGHTA; CDR2 reads FQGTGA. This CDR3 contains 15 residues. The CDR3 is CASSWAAGGTDTQYF. CDR3 sequence (DNA): TGTGCCAGCAGCTGGGCAGCGGGAGGCACAGATACGCAGTATTTT.

The chain links TRBV7-2 to TRBJ1-2, with D hard to call. The CDR3 sequence is 15 residues long. The germline gives CDR1 SGHTA, CDR2 FQGNSA. Trimming removed 5 bases from V and 8 bases from J, with 21 bases in between. The CDR3 nucleotides read TGTGCCAGCAGCCCGAAGACTGAGGGAGTTCACGGCTACACCTTC. Protein sequence: CASSPKTEGVHGYTF.

V usage is TRBV2 and J usage is TRBJ1-4; 7 bases align to TRBD1. The CDR3 extends over 14 amino acids. Germline CDR1 reads SNHLY; CDR2 reads FYNNEI. V was clipped by 5 bases and J by 2 bases; unmatched bases: 2. The CDR3 sequence: CASSQQGTNEKLFF. CDR3 bases: TGTGCCAGCAGTCAACAGGGGACTAATGAAAAACTGTTTTTT.

The chain links TRBV7-8 to TRBJ1-4; TRBD1 matches at 7 bases. Germline V CDR1 and CDR2: SGHVS, FQNEAQ. The trim removed 5 bases at V and 6 bases at J, leaving 9 bases unmatched. The CDR3 totals 15 residues. In DNA form, the CDR3 reads TGTGCCAGCAGCCTTAACAGGGGAGGGTATGAAAAACTGTTTTTT. This gives the protein CASSLNRGGYEKLFF. The full variable domain, its missing parts supplied by reference TRBV7-8 and TRBJ1-4, is GAGVSQSPRYKVAKRGQDVALRCDPISGHVSLFWYQQALGQGPEFLTYFQNEAQLDKSGLPSDRFFAERPEGSVSTLKIQRTQQEDSAVYLCASSLNRGGYEKLFFGSGTQLSVL.

The chain links TRBV10-3 to TRBJ1-4; 9 bases agree with TRBD1. V shed 3 bases and J 8 bases; nucleotides not matched to a gene: 10. Germline CDR1 and CDR2: ENHRY and SYGVKD. The CDR3 sequence is 16 residues long. This CDR3 is CAISDAAGQGREKLFF. The DNA of the CDR3 is TGTGCCATCAGTGATGCCGCGGGACAGGGCCGAGAAAAACTGTTTTTT.

The chain recombines TRBV5-1 with TRBJ2-5; D not resolved. The CDR3 is 15 amino acids. Germline V gene data show CDR1 as SGHRS and CDR2 as YFSETQ. The V end lost 4 bases, the J end lost 1 base, and 14 bases lay between the germline ends. The CDR3 coding sequence is TGCGCCAGCAGCCTAACTCACAGTACCCAAGAGACCCAGTACTTC. It translates to CASSLTHSTQETQYF.

The chain carries TRBV18 and TRBJ1-1; D call uncertain. This CDR3 contains 13 residues. Trimming shortened V by 2 bases and J by 4 bases, and 8 bases separated the two germline ends. The germline V gene encodes CDR1 KGHSH and CDR2 LQKENI. The chain's CDR3 is CASSPALGTEAFF. Here the CDR3 DNA reads TGTGCCAGCTCACCAGCCCTGGGCACTGAAGCTTTCTTT. The whole variable domain, filled in from reference TRBV18 and TRBJ1-1, reads NAGVMQNPRHLVRRRGQEARLRCSPMKGHSHVYWYRQLPEEGLKFMVYLQKENIIDESGMPKERFSAEFPKEGPSILRIQQVVRGDSAAYFCASSPALGTEAFFGQGTRLTVV.

V is TRBV13 and J is TRBJ1-2, with TRBD1 matching 12 bases. J was trimmed by 4 bases and V by 3 bases; bases with no gene match: 3. The CDR3 sequence is 15 residues long. The germline V gene has CDR1 PRHDT and CDR2 FYEKMQ (reference sequence). The CDR3 here is CASSFRDRGPYGYTF. Written as DNA, the CDR3 is TGTGCCAGCAGCTTCCGGGACAGGGGGCCCTATGGCTACACCTTC.

The rearrangement joins TRBV18 to TRBJ2-7; 8 positions match TRBD2. The J segment lost 3 bases and the V segment lost 3 bases, leaving 4 bases of the junction unmatched. CDR3 size: 14 residues. CDR1 and CDR2 from the germline V gene are KGHSH and LQKENI. CDR3 in amino acids: CASSPGLVGYEQYF. The CDR3 DNA sequence: TGTGCCAGCTCACCGGGACTAGTTGGCTACGAGCAGTACTTC. The whole variable domain, filled in from reference TRBV18 and TRBJ2-7, reads NAGVMQNPRHLVRRRGQEARLRCSPMKGHSHVYWYRQLPEEGLKFMVYLQKENIIDESGMPKERFSAEFPKEGPSILRIQQVVRGDSAAYFCASSPGLVGYEQYFGPGTRLTVT.